One sample yielded the 15 T cell receptor beta chains listed below, sequenced in a study of blood T cell repertoires in COVID-19. Profiled with immunoSEQ multiplex PCR; TCRdb holds only in-frame clones, not every one. The repertoire holds under 50,000 clones, with about four fifths as singletons. Sequencing was done on a sample of peripheral blood. These receptors were obtained from a man in his 70s with acute or convalescent COVID-19.

The sample holds a few counts of this clone. The chain recombines TRBV5-1 with TRBJ2-5, with TRBD1 matching over 7 bases. The CDR3 is 14 residues long. Losses at the gene ends were 6 bases for V and 0 bases for J; bases not matched to a gene: 5. Germline CDR1 and CDR2: SGHRS and YFSETQ. CDR3 sequence: CASNSGQDQETQYF. CDR3 sequence (DNA): TGCGCCAGCAACTCAGGACAGGACCAAGAGACCCAGTACTTC.

The genes are TRBV7-2 and TRBJ2-5, with 7 bases identical to TRBD1. The junction had 6 bases not matched to a gene; V was cut back by 6 bases and J by 5 bases. Germline CDR1 is SGHTA and CDR2 is FQGNSA. The CDR3 is 13 amino acids. CDR3 nucleotide sequence: TGTGCCAGCAGAACAGGGGTCGGGGAGACCCAGTACTTC. This sequence encodes CASRTGVGETQYF. Variable domain in full (rest from reference TRBV7-2 and TRBJ2-5): GAGVSQSPSNKVTEKGKDVELRCDPISGHTALYWYRQSLGQGLEFLIYFQGNSAPDKSGLPSDRFSAERTGGSVSTLTIQRTQQEDSAVYLCASRTGVGETQYFGPGTRLLVL.

This clone showed up just a few times. The rearrangement links TRBV14 to TRBJ2-7, with 9 nucleotides matching TRBD1. The junction had 7 bases not matched to a gene; V was cut back by 1 base and J by 6 bases. The CDR3 runs 15 residues. The germline V gene encodes CDR1 SGHDN and CDR2 FVKESK. Written as DNA, the CDR3 is TGTGCCAGCAGCCAAGTGCGGACAGGGGTGGGCGAGCAGTACTTC. Residues: CASSQVRTGVGEQYF.

This chain links TRBV15 with TRBJ1-5, with D tentatively TRBD1 (6 bases). The germline V gene encodes CDR1 LNHNV and CDR2 YYDKDF (reference sequence). V was cut by 3 bases and J by 7 bases, with 13 bases left in between. This CDR3 comprises 14 residues. The chain's CDR3 is CATSRRGGLQPQHF. CDR3 coding DNA: TGTGCCACCAGCAGGAGGGGGGGTCTACAGCCCCAGCATTTT.

The chain uses TRBV11-1 and TRBJ2-2; unclear D gene. This CDR3 region has 15 residues. Trimming stripped 5 bases from V and 0 bases from J, with 10 bases between. The V gene's germline CDR1 is SGHAT and CDR2 FQDESV (reference sequence). The CDR3, as DNA: TGTGCCAGCAGCCCTAGGAGTCCGAACACCGGGGAGCTGTTTTTT. Encoded protein: CASSPRSPNTGELFF. Drawing the rest from reference TRBV11-1 and TRBJ2-2, the complete variable domain is EAEVAQSPRYKITEKSQAVAFWCDPISGHATLYWYRQILGQGPELLVQFQDESVVDDSQLPKDRFSAERLKGVDSTLKIQPAELGDSAMYLCASSPRSPNTGELFFGEGSRLTVL.

DNA of the CDR3: TGTGCCAGCAGTTACCGGCGAGGCCCTTACGAGCAGTACTTC. The encoded protein is CASSYRRGPYEQYF. The chain carries TRBV28 and TRBJ2-7; no clear D gene. Germline V gene data show CDR1 as MDHEN and CDR2 as SYDVKM. Trimming shortened V by 4 bases and J by 4 bases, and 14 bases separated the two germline ends. CDR3 length: 14 residues.

The chain uses TRBV6-6 and TRBJ2-1, with TRBD2 matching over 9 bases. Germline V lookup: CDR1 MNHNY, CDR2 SVGAGI (reference sequence). V dropped 0 bases and J dropped 8; count of bases not matched to a gene: 5. The CDR3 totals 15 residues. The CDR3 loop reads CASSYSLAGRHEQFF. The CDR3 nucleotides are TGTGCCAGCAGTTACTCGCTAGCGGGACGTCATGAGCAGTTCTTC.

The chain joins TRBV2 to TRBJ2-1, with 11 bases fitting TRBD2. The germline V gene has CDR1 SNHLY and CDR2 FYNNEI. The CDR3 is 15 residues long. V dropped 6 bases and J dropped 9; count of bases not matched to a gene: 10. CDR3 DNA: TGTGCCAGCAGCTATAGGACTAGCGGGTCAGGTGAGCAGTTCTTC. Protein sequence: CASSYRTSGSGEQFF.

The V gene is TRBV4-2, the J gene TRBJ2-7, with TRBD2 matching 7 bases. The CDR3 is 14 amino acids. The germline CDR1 and CDR2 sequences are LGHNA and YNFKEQ. With 2 bases clipped from V and 1 base from J, the junction kept 2 bases outside the gene matches. The CDR3 sequence is CASSQSGTSYEQYF. As DNA, the CDR3 is TGTGCCAGCAGCCAAAGCGGGACGTCCTACGAGCAGTACTTC.

This CDR3 reads CASSPATGRGVNEKLFF. In DNA, the CDR3 is TGTGCCAGCAGTCCGGCGACAGGGCGCGGAGTTAATGAAAAACTGTTTTTT. This sequence joins TRBV27 and TRBJ1-4; 7 bases are shared with TRBD1. The length of the CDR3 is 17 residues. Germline V lookup: CDR1 MNHEY, CDR2 SMNVEV (reference sequence). J lost 4 bases, V lost 5 bases, and 13 bases had no gene match.

The V gene is TRBV5-4, the J gene TRBJ2-7; perhaps TRBD2 as D (5 bases). This CDR3 has 14 amino acids. The germline V gene has CDR1 SGHNT and CDR2 YYREEE (reference sequence). V was trimmed by 1 base and J by 6 bases, leaving 14 bases between them. The CDR3 loop reads CASSLPLLAGEQYF. The DNA of the CDR3 is TGTGCCAGCAGCTTGCCCCTGCTAGCAGGCGAGCAGTACTTC. Based on the CDR3 plus reference TRBV5-4 and TRBJ2-7, the full variable domain is ETGVTQSPTHLIKTRGQQVTLRCSSQSGHNTVSWYQQALGQGPQFIFQYYREEENGRGNFPPRFSGLQFPNYSSELNVNALELDDSALYLCASSLPLLAGEQYFGPGTRLTVT.

This clone was detected once. The CDR3 nucleotides are TGTGCCAGCAGTTTATTAGCGGGGGCCGCGGTAAACAACGAGCAGTACTTC. It translates to CASSLLAGAAVNNEQYF. V gene TRBV28 combines with J gene TRBJ2-7; TRBD2 matches at 9 bases. CDR1 is MDHEN, CDR2 SYDVKM, per germline. CDR3 length equals 17 residues. V trimming: 1 base; J trimming: 5 bases; junction bases outside the gene matches: 12. Full variable domain (outside the CDR3, taken from reference TRBV28 and TRBJ2-7): DVKVTQSSRYLVKRTGEKVFLECVQDMDHENMFWYRQDPGLGLRLIYFSYDVKMKEKGDIPEGYSVSREKKERFSLILESASTNQTSMYLCASSLLAGAAVNNEQYFGPGTRLTVT.

This sequence joins TRBV5-5 and TRBJ2-1; the match to TRBD1 covers 8 bases. The germline gives CDR1 SGHKS, CDR2 YYEKEE (reference sequence). The V gene end was trimmed by 4 bases and the J gene end by 12 bases; junction bases not matched to a gene: 21. CDR3 size: 17 residues. The CDR3 loop reads CASSPRGPGGQAYGQFF. The CDR3 bases are TGTGCCAGCAGCCCCAGGGGCCCAGGGGGCCAGGCCTACGGGCAGTTCTTC.

The chain combines TRBV12-5 with TRBJ2-5; TRBD2 matches 7 bases. The CDR3 consists of 17 residues. The trim removed 1 base at V and 1 base at J, leaving 9 bases unmatched. Per the germline V gene, CDR1 is LGHNT and CDR2 is FRNRAP. The CDR3 region is CASGLGLVGGFQETQYF. Written as DNA, the CDR3 is TGTGCTAGTGGTTTGGGCCTCGTGGGAGGGTTCCAAGAGACCCAGTACTTC.

The chain recombines TRBV27 with TRBJ2-1; 8 bases are shared with TRBD2. With V trimmed by 4 bases and J by 8 bases, 4 bases remained unmatched. The length of the CDR3 is 13 residues. Looked up from germline, CDR1 is MNHEY and CDR2 is SMNVEV (reference sequence). CDR3 amino acids: CASSWREVDEQFF. CDR3 DNA sequence: TGTGCCAGCAGTTGGCGGGAGGTCGATGAGCAGTTCTTC.